This TCR beta chain was profiled in a study of shared T cell receptors in the human thymus. V lost 5 bases, J lost 0 bases, and 9 bases stayed unmatched. The CDR3 loop spans 19 amino acids. Germline CDR1 is MDHEN and CDR2 is SYDVKM. The method was immunoSEQ multiplex PCR; TCRdb's version includes in-frame clones alone and lacks a portion of them. The repertoire holds around 730,000 clones, with approximately 85% as singletons. This sample was shared with a second study, whose subject was human thymus T cells. As reported in that work: Thymus was obtained from resections taken during corrective heart surgery. Thymic and blood repertoires appeared to display a bias in their usage of V and J genes. What related research reported was that thymic repertoires overlapped highly among unrelated individuals.

Sample: thymocytes. The receptor was isolated from a girl less than two years old with a congenital heart defect. The chain couples TRBV28 to TRBJ2-1, with 14 positions matching TRBD2. The CDR3 sequence: CASSPGLAGATPSYNEQFF. The CDR3 DNA reads TGTGCCAGCAGTCCGGGACTAGCGGGGGCCACTCCCTCCTACAATGAGCAGTTCTTC.